The table lists the clone carrying this TCR beta chain with many counts. Its cognate antigen is unknown. V lost 6 bases and J lost 5; bases outside the gene matches: 5. The CDR3 sequence is 14 residues long. Germline V gene lookup returns CDR1 LNHDA and CDR2 SQIVND (reference sequence). The entry originates in a study of T cells after yellow fever vaccination. The study, taken as a whole, reports: CD4 and CD8 compartments shared a small share of clonotypes, likely from convergent recombination.

Each CDR3 protein is one row after TCRdb ran MiXCR on the 5' RACE reads. The sample contains 200,000 to 250,000 distinct CDR3 sequences, about 7% of which appear only once. This TCR was recovered from a man between 25 and 39 years old who received the YFV17D yellow fever vaccine. The V gene is TRBV19, the J gene TRBJ1-1; 11 nucleotides match TRBD1. The specimen was CD4+ T cells sorted from PBMCs, collected 15 days after the yellow fever booster vaccination. The CDR3, as DNA: TGTGCCAGTAGAACCGGGACAGGGGGGACTGAAGCTTTCTTT. This translates into CASRTGTGGTEAFF. The whole variable domain, filled in from reference TRBV19 and TRBJ1-1, reads DGGITQSPKYLFRKEGQNVTLSCEQNLNHDAMYWYRQDPGQGLRLIYYSQIVNDFQKGDIAEGYSVSREKKESFPLTVTSAQKNPTAFYLCASRTGTGGTEAFFGQGTRLTVV.